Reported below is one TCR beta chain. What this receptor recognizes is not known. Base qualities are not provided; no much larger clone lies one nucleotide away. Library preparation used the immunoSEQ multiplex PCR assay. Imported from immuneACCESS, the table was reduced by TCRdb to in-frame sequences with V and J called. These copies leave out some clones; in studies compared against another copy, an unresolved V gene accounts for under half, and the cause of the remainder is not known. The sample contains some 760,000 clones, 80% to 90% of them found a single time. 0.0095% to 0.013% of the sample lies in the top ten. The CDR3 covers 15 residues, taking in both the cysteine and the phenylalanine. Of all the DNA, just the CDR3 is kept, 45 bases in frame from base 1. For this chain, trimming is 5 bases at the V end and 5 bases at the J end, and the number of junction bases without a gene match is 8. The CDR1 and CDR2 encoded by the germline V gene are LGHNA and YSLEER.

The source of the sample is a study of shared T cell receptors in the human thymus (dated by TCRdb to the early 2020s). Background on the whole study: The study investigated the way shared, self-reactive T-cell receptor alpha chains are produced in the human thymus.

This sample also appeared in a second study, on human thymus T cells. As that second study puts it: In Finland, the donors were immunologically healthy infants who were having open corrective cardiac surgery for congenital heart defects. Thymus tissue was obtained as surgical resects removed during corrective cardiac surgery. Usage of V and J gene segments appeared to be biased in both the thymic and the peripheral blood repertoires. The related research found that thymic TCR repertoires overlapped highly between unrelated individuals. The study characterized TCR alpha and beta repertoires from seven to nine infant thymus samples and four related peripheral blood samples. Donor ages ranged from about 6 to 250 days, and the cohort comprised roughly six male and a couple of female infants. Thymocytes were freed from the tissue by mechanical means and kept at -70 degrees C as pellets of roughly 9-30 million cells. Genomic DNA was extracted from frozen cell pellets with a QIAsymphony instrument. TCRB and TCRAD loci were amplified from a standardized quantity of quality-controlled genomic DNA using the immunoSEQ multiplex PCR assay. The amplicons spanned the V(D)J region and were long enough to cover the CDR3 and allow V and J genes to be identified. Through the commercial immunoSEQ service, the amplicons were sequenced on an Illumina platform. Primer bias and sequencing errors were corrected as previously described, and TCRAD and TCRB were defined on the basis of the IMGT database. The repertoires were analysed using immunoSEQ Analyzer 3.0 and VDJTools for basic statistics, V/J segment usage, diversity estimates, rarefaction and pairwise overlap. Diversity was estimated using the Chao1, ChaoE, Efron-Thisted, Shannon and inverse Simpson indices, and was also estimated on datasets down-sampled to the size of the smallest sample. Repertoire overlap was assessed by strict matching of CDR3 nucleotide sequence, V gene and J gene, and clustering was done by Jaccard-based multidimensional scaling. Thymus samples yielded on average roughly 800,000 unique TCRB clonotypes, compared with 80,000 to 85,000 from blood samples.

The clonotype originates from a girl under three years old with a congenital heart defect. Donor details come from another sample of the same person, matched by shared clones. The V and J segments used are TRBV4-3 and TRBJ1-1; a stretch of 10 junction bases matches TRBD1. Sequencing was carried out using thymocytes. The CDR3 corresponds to CASSDRDRGRTEAFF. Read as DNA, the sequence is TGCGCCAGCAGCGACCGGGACAGGGGTAGAACTGAAGCTTTCTTT.